A selection of T cell receptor beta chains follows, all from one sample in a study of beta chain features in type 1 diabetes. The method was immunoSEQ multiplex PCR; TCRdb's version includes in-frame clones alone and lacks a portion of them. The sample has about 410,000 clones; around 14% are singletons. The sample taken for sequencing was naive CD4+ T cells from blood. The receptors were sampled from a man aged 25-40 years in good health. Both conserved end residues are part of each CDR3. The D gene is left open where the match is weak. Clone size is given for some rows only: seen once, a few or many times, or a class if the clone is expanded.

TRBJ2-1	TRBV2	TRBD1	few	CAGNQWTGANNEQFF	TGTGCCGGAAATCAGTGGACAGGGGCCAACAATGAGCAGTTCTTC
TRBJ2-3	TRBV7-9	NA	NA	CASSLVESGTDTQYF	TGTGCCAGCAGCTTGGTCGAAAGCGGCACAGATACGCAGTATTTT
TRBJ2-2	TRBV9	TRBD2	NA	CASARAGAGTGELFF	TGTGCCAGCGCTAGAGCGGGAGCGGGCACCGGGGAGCTGTTTTTT
TRBJ1-2	TRBV18	NA	NA	CASSPGHRADYGYTF	TGTGCCAGCTCACCAGGTCACAGGGCTGACTATGGCTACACCTTC
TRBJ2-1	TRBV27	NA	NA	CASSLLRVRPLYNEQFF	TGTGCCAGCAGTTTACTTAGAGTCAGGCCCCTCTACAATGAGCAGTTCTTC
TRBJ2-7	TRBV11-2	NA	NA	CASSSIGSDTKYEQYF	TGTGCCAGCAGCTCAATCGGATCGGACACAAAGTACGAGCAGTACTTC
TRBJ2-6	TRBV18	TRBD1	NA	CASSPDRATGANVLTF	TGTGCCAGCTCACCGGACAGGGCAACTGGGGCCAACGTCCTGACTTTC
TRBJ1-5	TRBV5-1	TRBD1	NA	CASSFDRDQPQHF	TGCGCCAGCAGCTTCGACAGGGATCAGCCCCAGCATTTT
TRBJ1-3	TRBV6-5	NA	NA	CASSEWLSRNTIYF	TGTGCCAGCAGTGAATGGCTCTCGCGAAACACCATATATTTT
TRBJ2-3	TRBV19	TRBD2	NA	CASRKFSSGIGTDTQYF	TGTGCCAGCCGGAAATTTTCTAGCGGAATCGGCACAGATACGCAGTATTTT
TRBJ2-3	TRBV30	TRBD2	many	CAWSVLAGVGDTQYF	TGTGCCTGGAGTGTACTAGCGGGAGTCGGAGATACGCAGTATTTT
TRBJ2-3	TRBV6-5	TRBD1	few	CASRTGADTQYF	TGTGCCAGCAGAACAGGGGCAGATACGCAGTATTTT
TRBJ2-1	TRBV18	TRBD2	NA	CASSPGASGNGEQFF	TGTGCCAGCTCACCTGGCGCTAGCGGCAACGGCGAGCAGTTCTTC
TRBJ2-1	TRBV7-2	TRBD1	NA	CASSLQRQGEGYNEQFF	TGTGCCAGCAGCTTACAGCGACAGGGAGAAGGCTACAATGAGCAGTTCTTC
TRBJ1-2	TRBV18	NA	NA	CASSPQGYGYTF	TGTGCCAGCTCACCACAGGGGTATGGCTACACCTTC
TRBJ2-5	TRBV28	NA	NA	CASSLGQIETQYF	TGTGCCAGCAGCCTGGGACAAATTGAGACCCAGTACTTC
TRBJ2-4	TRBV7-2	NA	few	CASSLESIQYF	TGTGCCAGCAGCTTAGAAAGCATTCAGTACTTC
TRBJ2-1	TRBV7-8	TRBD2	NA	CASSTTGLAGGGVGYHEQFF	TGTGCCAGCAGCACTACGGGACTAGCGGGAGGCGGTGTGGGATATCATGAGCAGTTCTTC
TRBJ2-3	TRBV4-2	NA	NA	CASSQESRKYTDTQYF	TGTGCCAGCAGCCAAGAAAGTCGGAAGTACACAGATACGCAGTATTTT
TRBJ1-2	TRBV29-1	NA	NA	CSVGAGENNYGYTF	TGCAGCGTGGGGGCTGGGGAAAATAACTATGGCTACACCTTC
TRBJ2-2	TRBV10-3	TRBD2	NA	CAISVSSGAGELFF	TGTGCCATCAGTGTATCCAGCGGGGCCGGGGAGCTGTTTTTT
TRBJ1-4	TRBV29-1	TRBD1	NA	CSGKTGGASEKLFF	TGCAGCGGAAAAACAGGGGGCGCGAGTGAAAAACTGTTTTTT
TRBJ2-5	TRBV2	NA	few	CASSSHGTRKETQYF	TGTGCCAGCAGTAGCCACGGGACGAGGAAAGAGACCCAGTACTTC
TRBJ1-5	TRBV30	NA	NA	CAWRRLNGPQHF	TGTGCCTGGAGGAGGCTCAATGGGCCCCAGCATTTT
TRBJ1-1	TRBV10-3	TRBD1	few	CAISGEDRGRTEAFF	TGTGCCATCAGTGGCGAGGACAGGGGGAGGACTGAAGCTTTCTTT
TRBJ2-5	TRBV7-6	NA	once	CASSSTSVGTQYF	TGTGCCAGCAGCTCTACTTCGGTCGGGACCCAGTACTTC
TRBJ1-1	TRBV5-1	TRBD1	NA	CASSFWTGGNTEAFF	TGCGCCAGCAGCTTTTGGACAGGGGGGAACACTGAAGCTTTCTTT
TRBJ2-1	TRBV15	TRBD2	few	CATSREPSGRALIIDEQFF	TGTGCCACCAGCAGAGAACCAAGCGGGAGGGCCTTAATTATCGATGAGCAGTTCTTC
TRBJ1-5	TRBV30	NA	NA	CAWSSGDPGNQPQHF	TGTGCCTGGAGTAGCGGGGATCCCGGCAATCAGCCCCAGCATTTT
TRBJ2-4	TRBV28	TRBD1	few	CASISQKGALAKNIQYF	TGTGCCAGCATCTCCCAAAAGGGGGCCCTAGCCAAAAACATTCAGTACTTC
TRBJ2-5	TRBV7-9	NA	NA	CASSPDYLQETQYF	TGTGCCAGCAGCCCGGACTACCTCCAAGAGACCCAGTACTTC
TRBJ1-1	TRBV7-9	NA	NA	CASSLGMGHSGTEAFF	TGTGCCAGCAGCTTAGGAATGGGTCACAGTGGCACTGAAGCTTTCTTT
TRBJ2-3	TRBV5-1	TRBD2	few	CASSPGLAATSTDTQYF	TGCGCCAGCAGCCCAGGACTAGCGGCGACAAGCACAGATACGCAGTATTTT
TRBJ2-3	TRBV5-6	NA	NA	CASSLRPTDTQYF	TGTGCCAGCAGCCTCAGACCCACAGATACGCAGTATTTT
TRBJ2-1	TRBV5-1	NA	NA	CASSLNDGSGYGIF	TGCGCCAGCAGCTTGAATGACGGGTCTGGATACGGGATCTTC
TRBJ2-4	TRBV7-3	NA	NA	CASSSLTLAGEDIQYF	TGTGCCAGCAGCTCCCTTACCTTGGCAGGGGAAGACATTCAGTACTTC
TRBJ1-1	TRBV27	TRBD1	few	CASMVRGQAEAFF	TGTGCCAGCATGGTCAGGGGGCAGGCTGAAGCTTTCTTT
TRBJ2-5	TRBV5-4	TRBD2	few	CASSLGGGQETQYF	TGTGCCAGCAGCTTGGGCGGGGGCCAAGAGACCCAGTACTTC
TRBJ2-1	TRBV4-3	TRBD2	few	CASSQGGRGLGNNEQFF	TGCGCCAGCAGCCAAGGGGGAAGGGGACTAGGCAACAATGAGCAGTTCTTC
TRBJ2-2	TRBV13	TRBD2	few	CASSLDGGLAALRELFF	TGTGCCAGCAGCTTAGACGGGGGACTAGCGGCCTTGAGGGAGCTGTTTTTT
TRBJ2-5	TRBV7-9	NA	NA	CASSLQGSSETQYF	TGTGCCAGCAGCTTACAGGGCTCAAGCGAGACCCAGTACTTC
TRBJ2-3	TRBV10-3	TRBD2	NA	CAVSGGHVLSTDTQYF	TGTGCCGTCAGCGGGGGACACGTCCTTAGCACAGATACGCAGTATTTT
TRBJ1-1	TRBV15	NA	few	CATSRAGKNTEAFF	TGTGCCACCAGCAGAGCTGGTAAGAACACTGAAGCTTTCTTT
TRBJ1-6	TRBV11-2	NA	few	CASSSRGGRNSPLHF	TGTGCCAGCAGCTCCCGAGGAGGGAGGAATTCACCCCTCCACTTT
TRBJ2-1	TRBV29-1	TRBD2	NA	CSVDSGGRYNEQFF	TGCAGCGTAGATAGCGGGGGACGTTACAATGAGCAGTTCTTC
TRBJ1-1	TRBV18	NA	NA	CASSMPDTEAFF	TGTGCCAGCTCCATGCCTGACACTGAAGCTTTCTTT
TRBJ2-3	TRBV7-8	NA	NA	CASRRGTSTDTQYF	TGTGCCAGTCGGAGGGGGACTAGCACAGATACGCAGTATTTT
TRBJ1-1	TRBV2	NA	few	CASTPQAGKAFF	TGTGCCAGCACCCCCCAAGCAGGGAAAGCTTTCTTT
TRBJ2-3	TRBV11-2	NA	NA	CASSPKLSVSATDTQYF	TGTGCCAGCAGCCCCAAGCTTAGTGTGTCGGCCACAGATACGCAGTATTTT
TRBJ2-7	TRBV7-9	NA	few	CASSEGQQVSYEQYF	TGTGCCAGCAGCGAAGGACAGCAAGTCTCCTACGAGCAGTACTTC
TRBJ2-3	TRBV7-2	TRBD2	NA	CASSRRLAGSSSTDTQYF	TGTGCCAGCAGCAGACGACTAGCGGGAAGTTCTAGCACAGATACGCAGTATTTT
TRBJ1-4	TRBV6-5	NA	few	CASSLGLGEKLFF	TGTGCCAGCAGCCTAGGGTTAGGGGAAAAACTGTTTTTT